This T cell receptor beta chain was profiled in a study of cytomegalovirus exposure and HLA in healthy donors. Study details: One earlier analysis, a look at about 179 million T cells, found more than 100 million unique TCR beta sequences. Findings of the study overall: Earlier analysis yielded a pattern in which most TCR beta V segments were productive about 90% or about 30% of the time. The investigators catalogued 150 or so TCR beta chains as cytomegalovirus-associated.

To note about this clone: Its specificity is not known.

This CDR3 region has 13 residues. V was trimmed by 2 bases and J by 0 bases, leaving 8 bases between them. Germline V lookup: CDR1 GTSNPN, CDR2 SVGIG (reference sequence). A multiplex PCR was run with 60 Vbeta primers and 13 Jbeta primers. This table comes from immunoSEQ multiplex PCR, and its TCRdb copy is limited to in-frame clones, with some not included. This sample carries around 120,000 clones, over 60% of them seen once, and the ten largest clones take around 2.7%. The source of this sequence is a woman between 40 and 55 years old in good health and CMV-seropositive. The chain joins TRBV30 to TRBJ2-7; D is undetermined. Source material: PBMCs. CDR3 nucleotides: TGTGCCTGGAGTTCTGGCAACTCCTACGAGCAGTACTTC. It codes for CAWSSGNSYEQYF. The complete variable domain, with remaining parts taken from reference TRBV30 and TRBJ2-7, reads SQTIHQWPATLVQPVGSPLSLECTVEGTSNPNLYWYRQAAGRGLQLLFYSVGIGQISSEVPQNLSASRPQDRQFILSSKKLLLSDSGFYLCAWSSGNSYEQYFGPGTRLTVT.